These 9 T cell receptor beta chains were sequenced from one sample in a study of long-term antiretroviral therapy in people with HIV. Runs used v3.0 of the immunoSEQ assay and were done at survey level. Generated by immunoSEQ multiplex PCR, the TCRdb table keeps only in-frame clones and is missing some. This sample yields tens of thousands of clones, of which 90% to 95% are seen a single time; 3.6% belongs to the top ten. The material was unsorted PBMCs, obtained 4.1 years after starting antiretroviral therapy. Receptors originate from a woman aged 50 to 60 with HIV.

The V call is TRBV6-6, the J call TRBJ1-4; a possible D gene is TRBD1 (5 bases). The germline V and J ends were trimmed by 6 bases and 8 bases, with 22 bases remaining between them. Germline V lookup: CDR1 MNHNY, CDR2 SVGAGI (reference sequence). The CDR3 consists of 16 residues. This CDR3 reads CASRGQGRFSEEKLFF. The DNA of the CDR3 is TGTGCCAGCAGGGGGCAGGGAAGGTTTTCGGAAGAAAAACTGTTTTTT.

CDR3 sequence (DNA): TGTGCCAGCAGCGCCGTCACCGGGGAGCTGTTTTTT. Translating it yields CASSAVTGELFF. This chain connects TRBV7-9 to TRBJ2-2; D gene uncertain. The CDR3 is 12 residues long. Per the germline V gene, CDR1 is SEHNR and CDR2 is FQNEAQ (reference sequence). The V and J ends lost 5 bases and 4 bases respectively, with 5 bases between them.

The chain is built from TRBV6-6 and TRBJ2-1, with D unresolved. Germline lookup yields CDR1 MNHNY and CDR2 SVGAGI (reference sequence). The CDR3 consists of 15 residues. V was pared by 0 bases and J by 7 bases, with 13 bases between. The CDR3 sequence is CASSYSKDRRNEQFF. As DNA, the CDR3 is TGTGCCAGCAGTTACTCGAAGGACCGACGTAATGAGCAGTTCTTC.

V usage is TRBV19 and J usage is TRBJ1-3; a weak D match, TRBD1 (6 bases). The CDR3 is 15 residues long. Per germline, CDR1 LNHDA and CDR2 SQIVND (reference sequence). V was clipped by 7 bases and J by 0 bases, with 13 bases between them. CDR3 nucleotide sequence: TGTGCCAGTATGAGGCAGGGGCTCTCTGGAAACACCATATATTTT. Its protein product is CASMRQGLSGNTIYF.

The gene calls are TRBV9 and TRBJ2-3; 13 bases align to TRBD2. Trimming took 4 bases from V and 4 from J; bases not matched to a gene: 3. The CDR3 consists of 15 residues. Germline CDR1 SGDLS, CDR2 YYNGEE. CDR3 DNA sequence: TGTGCCAGCAGCCGGACTAGCGGGGGTGCAGATACGCAGTATTTT. Residues: CASSRTSGGADTQYF.

The J gene is TRBJ2-7, the V gene TRBV4-1; D is tentatively TRBD1 or TRBD2 (5 bases each). The CDR3 loop spans 16 amino acids. Germline V gives CDR1 MGHRA, CDR2 YSYEKL. V dropped 0 bases and J dropped 3 bases, with 15 bases sitting between them. Here the CDR3 DNA reads TGCGCCAGCAGCCAAGAGACCACGGGGCCAGGCTACGAGCAGTACTTC. This translates into CASSQETTGPGYEQYF.

This clone appeared a few times. The genes are TRBV5-6 and TRBJ1-4; D is unclear. The V and J ends lost 3 bases and 4 bases respectively, with 16 bases between them. CDR1 is SGHDT and CDR2 is YYEEEE in the germline V gene. The CDR3 consists of 16 residues. This CDR3 is CASSSMSRRDNEKLFF. CDR3 in DNA: TGTGCCAGCAGCTCGATGTCCAGGAGAGATAATGAAAAACTGTTTTTT.

The rearrangement links TRBV7-9 to TRBJ1-6; D uncertain. The CDR3 sequence is 11 residues long. V lost 6 bases, J lost 5 bases, and 2 bases lay in between. Germline loops: CDR1 SEHNR, CDR2 FQNEAQ (reference sequence). CDR3 nucleotides: TGTGCCAGCAGTAATAATTCACCCCTCCACTTT. It yields the protein CASSNNSPLHF.

This rearrangement joins TRBV5-1 to TRBJ1-5; the D is unclear. The CDR3 extends over 17 amino acids. V lost 4 bases to trimming and J lost 7 bases, with 24 bases between them. Germline V lookup: CDR1 SGHRS, CDR2 YFSETQ. Here the CDR3 DNA reads TGCGCCAGCAGCCCGTTTCCGGCGTCCGGGGTAGGACAGCCCCAGCATTTT. It specifies CASSPFPASGVGQPQHF.